This passage covers 30 T cell receptor beta chains from one sample sequenced in a study of cytomegalovirus exposure and HLA in healthy donors. PCR was performed using 60 Vbeta and 13 Jbeta primers. Sequenced by immunoSEQ multiplex PCR; TCRdb stores in-frame clones only, minus some. The table shows more than 75,000 clones, with about 76% occurring only once. Sequencing used PBMCs. These receptors originate from a woman aged 40 to 55 in good health and CMV-seropositive.

For the CDR3, the DNA is TGTGCCAGCAGCCGGGGTGGCTACACCTTC. It codes for CASSRGGYTF. The chain couples TRBV6-1 to TRBJ1-2; D is ambiguous. The CDR3 has 10 amino acids. Germline lookup yields CDR1 MNHNS and CDR2 SASEGT. Trimming stripped 6 bases from V and 7 bases from J, with 6 bases between.

The chain employs TRBV6-5 and TRBJ1-2; 8 bases line up with TRBD1. The trim removed 10 bases at V and 6 bases at J, leaving 4 bases unmatched. Per the germline V gene, CDR1 is MNHEY and CDR2 is SVGAGI. The CDR3 has 11 residues. CDR3 sequence: CAIWTGNGYTF. The CDR3 coding sequence is TGTGCCATCTGGACAGGGAATGGCTACACCTTC.

The J gene is TRBJ1-2, the V gene TRBV28; TRBD1 matches at 9 bases. The J segment lost 8 bases and the V segment lost 6 bases, leaving 10 bases of the junction unmatched. The CDR3 runs 14 residues. CDR1 and CDR2 from the germline V gene are MDHEN and SYDVKM. CDR3 loop: CASSPQGAVGGYTF. CDR3 nucleotide sequence: TGTGCCAGCAGCCCACAGGGGGCCGTAGGCGGCTACACCTTC.

V gene TRBV10-3 combines with J gene TRBJ2-1, with TRBD2 as a possible D gene (5 bases). V shed 6 bases and J shed 4 bases, with 10 bases lying between them. CDR1 and CDR2 (germline): ENHRY, SYGVKD. The CDR3 contains 13 residues. The CDR3: CAIRSSGYNEQFF. The CDR3 DNA follows: TGTGCCATCAGGTCTTCGGGGTACAATGAGCAGTTCTTC.

The V gene is TRBV7-9, the J gene TRBJ2-1; tentative D call: TRBD2 (6 bases). V gave up 7 bases and J gave up 8 bases, with 18 bases separating them. Germline V gives CDR1 SEHNR, CDR2 FQNEAQ (reference sequence). The CDR3 runs to 14 residues. CDR3 bases: TGTGCCAGCACCCTCCGGCGGGATATCGATGAGCAGTTCTTC. The encoded protein is CASTLRRDIDEQFF.

This chain links TRBV11-2 with TRBJ1-2; maybe TRBD1 (5 bases). Trimming took 4 bases from V and 4 from J, leaving 7 bases between them. Germline V gene sequence: CDR1 SGHAT, CDR2 FQNNGV. The CDR3 extends over 12 amino acids. This CDR3 is CASSSGVYGYTF. CDR3 nucleotides: TGTGCCAGCAGCTCGGGGGTCTATGGCTACACCTTC.

The V call is TRBV19, the J call TRBJ1-1; D is possibly TRBD1 (5 bases). CDR3 length: 10 residues. The germline CDR1 and CDR2 sequences are LNHDA and SQIVND (reference sequence). The ends were cut back, 9 bases at V and 8 bases at J, with 10 bases in the middle. The CDR3: CASGRGEAFF. The CDR3 nucleotides are TGTGCCAGCGGACGGGGGGAAGCTTTCTTT.

The chain uses TRBV15 and TRBJ2-1, with a possible D match to TRBD1 (5 bases). The length of the CDR3 is 14 residues. The germline gives CDR1 LNHNV, CDR2 YYDKDF (reference sequence). V lost 0 bases and J 5 bases, leaving 8 bases between the germline ends. The CDR3 here is CATSREPTDNEQFF. The CDR3 bases are TGTGCCACCAGCAGAGAACCGACAGACAATGAGCAGTTCTTC.

This clone has more than one count but fewer than ten. This chain uses TRBV19 with TRBJ1-2, with D unresolved. Germline CDR1 LNHDA, CDR2 SQIVND (reference sequence). The CDR3 totals 13 residues. V was shortened by 5 bases and J by 7 bases, with 14 bases between the two germline ends. The CDR3: CASSPVVLSGYTF. In nucleotides, the CDR3 is TGTGCCAGTAGTCCCGTCGTCTTGAGTGGCTACACCTTC.

The gene calls are TRBV30 and TRBJ2-1; 9 bases are a match to TRBD2. This CDR3 is built from 15 residues. The junction had 13 bases not matched to a gene; V was cut back by 3 bases and J by 10 bases. Germline V gene sequence: CDR1 GTSNPN, CDR2 SVGIG (reference sequence). CDR3 DNA sequence: TGTGCCTGGAGAGAGGCCCAGGGACTAGCTAGCGAGCAGTTCTTC. It encodes CAWREAQGLASEQFF.

The chain carries TRBV25-1 and TRBJ1-1, with D possibly matching TRBD1 (5 bases). This CDR3 region has 15 residues. Deletions cut 2 bases from V and 3 bases from J, with 13 bases between. The germline gives CDR1 MGHDK, CDR2 SYGVNS. CDR3 DNA: TGTGCCAGCAGTGAAACCGCCCAAGGGGACACTGAAGCTTTCTTT. This sequence encodes CASSETAQGDTEAFF.

The genes are TRBV19 and TRBJ2-7; D is unresolved. CDR1 is LNHDA, CDR2 SQIVND, per germline (reference sequence). Trimming took 9 bases from V and 0 from J, leaving 18 bases between them. This CDR3 is built from 15 residues. CDR3 sequence (DNA): TGTGCCAGCGCGATTGGCGCGGCGTCCTCCTACGAGCAGTACTTC. It codes for CASAIGAASSYEQYF.

This chain links TRBV13 with TRBJ2-3, with D possibly being TRBD2 (6 bases). The V end was cut by 7 bases, the J end by 4 bases, with 21 bases between. The germline CDR1 and CDR2 sequences are PRHDT and FYEKMQ (reference sequence). This CDR3 has 16 amino acids. CDR3 residues: CASTHGRFVIPDTQYF. In DNA form, the CDR3 reads TGTGCCAGCACTCATGGGAGGTTTGTTATCCCAGATACGCAGTATTTT.

This clone occurred a few times. As DNA, the CDR3 is TGTGCCAGCAGCCCACTTGGGGCCAACGTCCTGACTTTC. Translating gives CASSPLGANVLTF. The V and J genes are TRBV7-9 and TRBJ2-6; D gene ambiguous. The germline gives CDR1 SEHNR, CDR2 FQNEAQ (reference sequence). Trimming pared 5 bases from V and 3 bases from J, leaving 5 bases between. CDR3 length: 13 amino acids.

The V and J genes are TRBV28 and TRBJ2-7; 14 bases line up with TRBD2. Trimming at V came to 1 base and at J to 6 bases, leaving 8 bases not matched to a gene. The CDR3 length is 17 residues. The germline V gene has CDR1 MDHEN and CDR2 SYDVKM. CDR3 in amino acids: CASSLSTGLAGGGEQYF. CDR3 bases: TGTGCCAGCAGTTTATCCACCGGACTAGCGGGAGGTGGCGAGCAGTACTTC. Complete variable domain (other parts from reference TRBV28 and TRBJ2-7): DVKVTQSSRYLVKRTGEKVFLECVQDMDHENMFWYRQDPGLGLRLIYFSYDVKMKEKGDIPEGYSVSREKKERFSLILESASTNQTSMYLCASSLSTGLAGGGEQYFGPGTRLTVT.

The chain carries TRBV5-1 and TRBJ2-1; D may be TRBD1 (7 bases). CDR3 length: 13 amino acids. Trimming took 9 bases from V and 1 from J, leaving 11 bases between them. Germline CDR1 is SGHRS and CDR2 is YFSETQ. This chain's CDR3 is CATSGGSYNEQFF. The CDR3 DNA follows: TGCGCCACCTCAGGGGGGTCCTACAATGAGCAGTTCTTC.

The gene calls are TRBV27 and TRBJ2-3, with 13 positions matching TRBD2. Unmatched junction bases numbered 9, after V lost 5 bases and J lost 4 bases. There are 17 residues in the CDR3. Germline lookup yields CDR1 MNHEY and CDR2 SMNVEV (reference sequence). As DNA, the CDR3 is TGTGCCAGCAGTCCTATCGGACTAGCGGGAGAGTCAGATACGCAGTATTTT. Encoded protein: CASSPIGLAGESDTQYF.

Of note for this clone: A read error may produce the germline difference seen at one junction end. The chain employs TRBV7-7 and TRBJ2-6, with 10 bases aligning to TRBD1. Per germline, CDR1 SSHAT and CDR2 FNYEAQ (reference sequence). The CDR3 spans 17 residues. For the CDR3, the DNA is TGTGCTAGCAGCCCCGGACAGGGGGGCTCTGGGGCCAACGTCCTGACTTTC. It specifies CASSPGQGGSGANVLTF.

The count of this clone is one. The chain links TRBV7-6 to TRBJ1-4, with 9 nucleotides matching TRBD1. Trimming removed 0 bases from V and 3 bases from J; junction bases left unmatched: 2. Germline V gene data show CDR1 as SGHVS and CDR2 as FNYEAQ. There are 16 residues in the CDR3. CDR3 sequence (DNA): TGTGCCAGCAGCTTAGCTTGGACAGGGGCTAATGAAAAACTGTTTTTT. Translating it yields CASSLAWTGANEKLFF.

The chain combines TRBV29-1 with TRBJ2-7; D is perhaps TRBD1 (6 bases). Trimming took off 6 bases at V and 1 base at J, with 16 bases between the two ends. Germline CDR1 is SQVTM and CDR2 is ANQGSEA. The length of the CDR3 is 14 residues. The CDR3 loop is CSVLDSRTSYEQYF. CDR3 DNA: TGCAGCGTGCTGGACAGCAGAACTTCCTACGAGCAGTACTTC.

This chain joins TRBV20-1 and TRBJ1-1, with D uncertain. V was shortened by 4 bases and J by 3 bases, with 3 bases between the two germline ends. The CDR3 is 10 residues long. CDR1 is DFQATT, CDR2 SNEGSKA, per germline (reference sequence). The CDR3, as DNA: TGCAGTGCTATCGACACTGAAGCTTTCTTT. This codes for CSAIDTEAFF.

V is TRBV13 and J is TRBJ1-4; 7 bases fit TRBD1. In germline, CDR1 is PRHDT, CDR2 FYEKMQ (reference sequence). V gave up 5 bases and J gave up 3 bases; unmatched junction bases: 6. The CDR3 totals 15 residues. For the CDR3, the DNA is TGTGCCAGCAGCCTAACAGGGGAATCTAATGAAAAACTGTTTTTT. Translation gives CASSLTGESNEKLFF.

The CDR3 DNA is TGTGCCAGCAGTTCGACAGGCCCTGGGACTAATGAAAAACTGTTTTTT. Encoded protein: CASSSTGPGTNEKLFF. The V call is TRBV6-5, the J call TRBJ1-4, with D perhaps TRBD1 (6 bases). The germline V gene has CDR1 MNHEY and CDR2 SVGAGI. The CDR3 covers 16 residues. Trimming left V 4 bases short and J 2 bases short, with 14 bases between.

This sequence joins TRBV27 and TRBJ2-4; 7 positions match TRBD1. The CDR3 sequence is 13 residues long. The V gene's germline CDR1 is MNHEY and CDR2 SMNVEV (reference sequence). V lost 3 bases and J lost 6; bases outside the gene matches: 2. The CDR3 protein is CASSLGQRNIQYF. CDR3 nucleotide sequence: TGTGCCAGCAGTTTGGGACAGCGAAACATTCAGTACTTC.

J is TRBJ1-3 and V is TRBV28; D is unresolved. The V gene lost 6 bases and the J gene lost 0 bases, with 18 bases spanning the gap. CDR3 length: 17 amino acids. CDR1 and CDR2 (germline): MDHEN, SYDVKM. In DNA, the CDR3 is TGTGCCAGCAGGACCCCAATCGGAGGTGCCTCTGGAAACACCATATATTTT. Translated, it gives CASRTPIGGASGNTIYF.

The chain has TRBV2 and TRBJ2-5; 13 positions match TRBD2. The V gene's germline CDR1 is SNHLY and CDR2 FYNNEI. CDR3 length equals 16 residues. Trimming cost V 7 bases and J 5 bases; bases outside gene matches: 10. Written as DNA, the CDR3 is TGTGCCAGCAATCGACTAGCGGGGGGTGAGGGCGAGACCCAGTACTTC. Amino acids: CASNRLAGGEGETQYF.

The chain joins TRBV28 to TRBJ1-1; 9 bases map to TRBD1. The CDR3 spans 12 residues. After removal of 6 bases from V and 11 bases from J, the junction contained 7 bases not matched to a gene. Germline V gene lookup returns CDR1 MDHEN and CDR2 SYDVKM. CDR3 DNA: TGTGCCAGCAGAAACGGACAGGGGAATGCTTTCTTT. Protein product: CASRNGQGNAFF.

The chain uses TRBV19 and TRBJ1-1; a possible D gene is TRBD1 (6 bases). Per germline, CDR1 LNHDA and CDR2 SQIVND (reference sequence). The CDR3 loop spans 16 amino acids. Trimming took off 4 bases at V and 3 bases at J, with 18 bases between the two ends. The CDR3: CASSKRGQFSDTEAFF. CDR3 DNA sequence: TGTGCCAGTAGTAAGCGCGGACAGTTCTCCGACACTGAAGCTTTCTTT.

The rearrangement joins TRBV28 to TRBJ1-4, with 7 nucleotides matching TRBD1. V lost 9 bases to trimming and J lost 8 bases; unmatched junction nucleotides: 9. CDR1 is MDHEN, CDR2 SYDVKM, per germline. The CDR3 consists of 13 residues. This CDR3 reads CASREGAREKLFF. DNA of the CDR3: TGTGCCAGTCGGGAGGGGGCAAGGGAAAAACTGTTTTTT.

This CDR3 is CASVGFGGNRYEQFF. Written as DNA, the CDR3 is TGTGCCAGCGTAGGATTCGGCGGGAATAGGTATGAGCAGTTCTTC. J is TRBJ2-1 and V is TRBV27, with D possibly matching TRBD2 (6 bases). The CDR3 is 15 residues long. The V gene's germline CDR1 is MNHEY and CDR2 SMNVEV (reference sequence). Trimming stripped 8 bases from V and 8 bases from J, with 22 bases between.